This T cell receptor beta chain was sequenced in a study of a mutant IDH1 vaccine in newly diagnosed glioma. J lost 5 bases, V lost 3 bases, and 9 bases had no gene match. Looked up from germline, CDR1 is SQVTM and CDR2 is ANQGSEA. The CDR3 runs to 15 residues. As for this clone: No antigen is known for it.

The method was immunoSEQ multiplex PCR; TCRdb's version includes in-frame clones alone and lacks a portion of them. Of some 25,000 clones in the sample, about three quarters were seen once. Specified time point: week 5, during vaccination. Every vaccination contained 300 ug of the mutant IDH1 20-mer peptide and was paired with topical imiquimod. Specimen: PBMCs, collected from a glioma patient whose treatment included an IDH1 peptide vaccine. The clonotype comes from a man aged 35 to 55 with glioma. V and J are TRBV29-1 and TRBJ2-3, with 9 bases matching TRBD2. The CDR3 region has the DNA TGCAGCGTTGAGCTATTAGCGGGAGAGGTAGATACGCAGTATTTT. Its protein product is CSVELLAGEVDTQYF.